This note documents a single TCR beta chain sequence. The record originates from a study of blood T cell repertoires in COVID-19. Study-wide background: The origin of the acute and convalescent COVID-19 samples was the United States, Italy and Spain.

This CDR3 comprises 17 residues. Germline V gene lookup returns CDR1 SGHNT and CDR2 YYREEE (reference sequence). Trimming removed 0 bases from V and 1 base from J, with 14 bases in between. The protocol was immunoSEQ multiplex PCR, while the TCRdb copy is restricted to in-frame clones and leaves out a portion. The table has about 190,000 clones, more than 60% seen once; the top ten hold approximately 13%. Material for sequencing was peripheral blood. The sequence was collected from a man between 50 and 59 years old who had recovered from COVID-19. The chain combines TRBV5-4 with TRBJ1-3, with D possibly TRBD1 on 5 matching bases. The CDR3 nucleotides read TGTGCCAGCAGCTTGGCTCAGGGTGGAACTTCTGGAAACACCATATATTTT. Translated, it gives CASSLAQGGTSGNTIYF.